This T cell receptor beta chain came from a study of memory CD4+ T cells and cytomegalovirus serostatus. Produced via immunoSEQ multiplex PCR; TCRdb's table is partial and in-frame only. The top ten hold about 0.79% of the sample, which has about 41,000 clones, roughly 77% seen once. Single viable CD3+CD4+CD8-CD45RO+ cells were sorted as the memory CD4+ T cells. This clone was detected only a few times. The V and J ends lost 8 bases and 4 bases respectively, with 17 bases between them. Germline loops: CDR1 MNHNS, CDR2 SASEGT. The CDR3 sequence is 14 residues long. The specimen sequenced was memory CD4+ T cells from blood. The sequence came from an adult in good health and CMV-seronegative. The chain has TRBV6-1 and TRBJ1-1; D remains ambiguous. The CDR3: CASFSPGGITEAFF. The DNA of the CDR3 is TGTGCCAGCTTCAGTCCAGGAGGGATCACTGAAGCTTTCTTT.